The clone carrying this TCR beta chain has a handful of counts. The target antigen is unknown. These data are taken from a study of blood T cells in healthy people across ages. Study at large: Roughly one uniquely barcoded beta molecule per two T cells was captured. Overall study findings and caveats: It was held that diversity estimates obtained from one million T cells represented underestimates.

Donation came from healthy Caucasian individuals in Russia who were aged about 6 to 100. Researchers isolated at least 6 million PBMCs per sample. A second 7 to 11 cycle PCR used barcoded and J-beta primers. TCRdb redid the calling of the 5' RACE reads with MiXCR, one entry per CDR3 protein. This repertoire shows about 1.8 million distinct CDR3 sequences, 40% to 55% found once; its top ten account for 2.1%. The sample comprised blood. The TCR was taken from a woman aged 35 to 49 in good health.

CDR3 coding DNA: TGCAGTGCTAGAATAGGGACGTTTCTAACAGATACGCAGTATTTT. This sequence encodes CSARIGTFLTDTQYF. The chain carries TRBV20-1 and TRBJ2-3; the D gene could be TRBD1 or TRBD2 (5 bases each). V shed 2 bases and J shed 3 bases, with 15 bases lying between them. Germline assignment: CDR1 DFQATT and CDR2 SNEGSKA (reference sequence). The CDR3 sequence is 15 residues long.